This TCR beta chain was sequenced in a study of early T cells in non-severe SARS-CoV-2 infection (TCRdb year 2021). Study-wide context: Bulk RNA from unsorted whole blood was used for TCR sequencing, so alpha and beta chains could not be paired.

Results the study describes overall, beyond this receptor: Matching against VDJdb was skewed toward anti-spike CD8 responses, likely underestimated virus-specific expansions, and missed private and CD4 specificities.

In this sample, this clonotype turned up many times. Its antigen target is currently unknown. There are no base qualities to consult, and no much larger clone falls within one base. The CDR3 numbers 13 residues from cysteine through phenylalanine. The kept DNA is CDR3 alone, 39 bases in frame from the first base. Relative to germline, V is missing 3 bases and J is missing 6 bases, with 2 bases of the junction outside any gene match. CDR1 SGDLS and CDR2 YYNGEE were looked up in the germline V gene. This was a case-control study nested in a cohort of healthcare workers in London, UK, who had nasopharyngeal swab PCR tests and blood samples taken every week. Healthcare workers were recruited between 23 and 31 March 2020, during the week of the UK lockdown, and were followed weekly for up to about 15 weeks. The library was generated by 5' RACE. Instrument used: NextSeq 500. Unique molecular identifiers were attached to individual cDNA molecules in the TCR library protocol so that sequencing error and PCR bias could be corrected. TCR alpha and beta chains were both sequenced, and the abundances of alpha and beta sequences in each sample were closely correlated with each other. Under the source paper's analysis protocol: Decombinator V4 was used to perform V gene, J gene and CDR3 annotation of TCR sequences. TCRs were defined as expanded if a significant change between any two time points was detected under a Poisson model with p below 0.0001. TCR abundances were normalised to the total number of TCRs sequenced per sample and expressed as counts per million. MAIT TCRs were defined by TRAV1-2 paired with TRAJ12, TRAJ20 or TRAJ33, and iNKT TCRs by TRAV10 paired with TRAJ18. A search of VDJdb, accessed on 1 November 2021, was run for TCRs annotated to CMV, EBV and SARS-CoV-2, with TCRs annotated for multiple antigens excluded. TCRdb ran its own pipeline on the public reads, namely fastp trimming at Q25 and MiXCR clone calling, and kept in-frame beta chains. Records with the same CDR3 protein are collapsed into one entry carrying the most frequent genes and DNA. None of the V and J calls come from the authors' own analysis; TCRdb made them. The sample table contains about 58,000 distinct CDR3 sequences; only one count was recorded for roughly 12% of them. The ten most abundant clones make up over 3% of the sample.

The material sequenced was whole blood. The clonotype originates from an adult who was a healthcare worker with PCR-confirmed SARS-CoV-2 infection or an uninfected control (not recorded which). This receptor chain uses TRBV9 and TRBJ2-2, with TRBD1 matching 7 junction bases. The CDR3 corresponds to CASSAQGAGELFF. The nucleotide sequence is TGTGCCAGCAGCGCCCAGGGGGCCGGGGAGCTGTTTTTT.